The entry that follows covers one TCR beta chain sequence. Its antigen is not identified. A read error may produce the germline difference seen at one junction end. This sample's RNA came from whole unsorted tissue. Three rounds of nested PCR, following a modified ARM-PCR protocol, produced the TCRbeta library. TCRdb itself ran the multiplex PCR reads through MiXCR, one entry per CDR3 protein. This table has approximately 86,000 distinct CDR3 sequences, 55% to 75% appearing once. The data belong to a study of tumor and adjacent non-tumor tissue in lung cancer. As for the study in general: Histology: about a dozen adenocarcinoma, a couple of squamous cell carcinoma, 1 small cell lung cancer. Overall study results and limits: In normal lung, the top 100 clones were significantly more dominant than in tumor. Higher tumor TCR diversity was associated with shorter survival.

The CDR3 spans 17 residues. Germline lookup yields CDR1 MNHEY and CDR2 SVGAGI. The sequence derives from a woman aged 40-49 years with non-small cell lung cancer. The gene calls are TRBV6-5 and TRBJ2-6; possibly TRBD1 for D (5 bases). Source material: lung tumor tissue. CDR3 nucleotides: TGTACCAGCAGTTACACCCCAGGACCTTCTGGGGCCAACGTCCCGACTTTC. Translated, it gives CTSSYTPGPSGANVPTF.